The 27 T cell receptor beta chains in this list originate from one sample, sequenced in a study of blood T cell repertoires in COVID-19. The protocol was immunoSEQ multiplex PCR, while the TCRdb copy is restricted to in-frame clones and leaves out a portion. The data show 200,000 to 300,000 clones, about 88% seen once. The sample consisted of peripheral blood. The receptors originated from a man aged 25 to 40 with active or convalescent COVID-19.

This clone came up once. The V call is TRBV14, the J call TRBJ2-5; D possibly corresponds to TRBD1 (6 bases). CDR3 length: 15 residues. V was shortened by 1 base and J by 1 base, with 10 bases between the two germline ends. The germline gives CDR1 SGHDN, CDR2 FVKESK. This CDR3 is CASSQGTVFQETQYF. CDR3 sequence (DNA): TGTGCCAGCAGCCAAGGGACAGTCTTCCAAGAGACCCAGTACTTC.

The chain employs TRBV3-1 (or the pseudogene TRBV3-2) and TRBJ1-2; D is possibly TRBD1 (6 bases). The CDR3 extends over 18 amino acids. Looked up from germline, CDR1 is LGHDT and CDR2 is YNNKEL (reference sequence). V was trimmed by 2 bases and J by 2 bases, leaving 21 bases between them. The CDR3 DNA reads TGTGCCAGCAGCCAATTTTCTGATACCGGGACACGGAACTATGGCTACACCTTC. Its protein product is CASSQFSDTGTRNYGYTF.

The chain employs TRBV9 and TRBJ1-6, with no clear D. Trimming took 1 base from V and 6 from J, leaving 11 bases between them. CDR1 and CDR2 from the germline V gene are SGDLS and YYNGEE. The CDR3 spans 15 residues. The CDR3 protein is CASSVHASINSPLHF. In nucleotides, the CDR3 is TGTGCCAGCAGCGTACATGCAAGCATTAATTCACCCCTCCACTTT.

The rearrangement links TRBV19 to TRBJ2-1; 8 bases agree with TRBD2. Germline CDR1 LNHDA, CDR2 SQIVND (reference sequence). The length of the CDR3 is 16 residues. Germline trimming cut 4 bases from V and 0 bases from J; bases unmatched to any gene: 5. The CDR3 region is CASSTFGTSSYNEQFF. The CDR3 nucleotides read TGTGCCAGTAGTACCTTCGGGACTAGCTCCTACAATGAGCAGTTCTTC.

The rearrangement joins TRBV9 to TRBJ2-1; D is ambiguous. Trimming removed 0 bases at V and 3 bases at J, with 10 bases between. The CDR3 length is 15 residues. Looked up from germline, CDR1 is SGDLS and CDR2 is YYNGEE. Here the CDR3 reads CASSVGLVSYNEQFF. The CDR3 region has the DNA TGTGCCAGCAGCGTAGGGCTAGTAAGCTACAATGAGCAGTTCTTC.

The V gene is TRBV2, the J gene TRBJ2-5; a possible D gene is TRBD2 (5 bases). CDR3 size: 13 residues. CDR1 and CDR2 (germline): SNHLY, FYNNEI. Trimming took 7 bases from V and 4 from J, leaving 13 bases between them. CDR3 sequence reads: CASTASLPETQYF. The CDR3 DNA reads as TGTGCCAGCACGGCTAGCCTCCCAGAGACCCAGTACTTC. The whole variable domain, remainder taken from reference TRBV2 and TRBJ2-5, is EPEVTQTPSHQVTQMGQEVILRCVPISNHLYFYWYRQILGQKVEFLVSFYNNEISEKSEIFDDQFSVERPDGSNFTLKIRSTKLEDSAMYFCASTASLPETQYFGPGTRLLVL.

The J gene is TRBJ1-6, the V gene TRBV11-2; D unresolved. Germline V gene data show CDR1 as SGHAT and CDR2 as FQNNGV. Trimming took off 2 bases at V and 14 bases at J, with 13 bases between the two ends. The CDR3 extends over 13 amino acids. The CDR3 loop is CASSLHPTGTLHF. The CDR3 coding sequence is TGTGCCAGCAGCTTACACCCGACGGGGACCCTCCACTTT.

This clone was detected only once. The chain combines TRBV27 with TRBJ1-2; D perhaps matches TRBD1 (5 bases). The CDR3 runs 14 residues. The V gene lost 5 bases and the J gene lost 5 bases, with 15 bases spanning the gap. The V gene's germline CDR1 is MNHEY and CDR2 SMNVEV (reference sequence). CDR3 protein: CASSRVGQFYGYTF. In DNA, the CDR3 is TGTGCCAGCAGTCGCGTGGGGCAGTTTTATGGCTACACCTTC.

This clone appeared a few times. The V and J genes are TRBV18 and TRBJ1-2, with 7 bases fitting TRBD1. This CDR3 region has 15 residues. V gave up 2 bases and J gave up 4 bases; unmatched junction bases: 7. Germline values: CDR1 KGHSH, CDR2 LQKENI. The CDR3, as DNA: TGTGCCAGCTCACCAACGAGACAGGGTGCCTATGGCTACACCTTC. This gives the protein CASSPTRQGAYGYTF.

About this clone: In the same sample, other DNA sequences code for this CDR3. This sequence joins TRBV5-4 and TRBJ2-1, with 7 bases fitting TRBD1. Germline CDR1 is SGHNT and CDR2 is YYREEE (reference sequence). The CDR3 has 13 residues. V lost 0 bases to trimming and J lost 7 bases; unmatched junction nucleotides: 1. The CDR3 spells CASSLARGNEQFF. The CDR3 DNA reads TGTGCCAGCAGCTTGGCCAGGGGGAATGAGCAGTTCTTC.

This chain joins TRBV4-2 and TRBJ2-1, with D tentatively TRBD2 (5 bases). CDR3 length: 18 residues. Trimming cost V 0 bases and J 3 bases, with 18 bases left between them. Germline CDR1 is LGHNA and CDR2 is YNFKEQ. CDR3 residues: CASSQDLDSLGFYNEQFF. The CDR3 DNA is TGTGCCAGCAGCCAAGACCTGGACTCTCTGGGGTTCTACAATGAGCAGTTCTTC.

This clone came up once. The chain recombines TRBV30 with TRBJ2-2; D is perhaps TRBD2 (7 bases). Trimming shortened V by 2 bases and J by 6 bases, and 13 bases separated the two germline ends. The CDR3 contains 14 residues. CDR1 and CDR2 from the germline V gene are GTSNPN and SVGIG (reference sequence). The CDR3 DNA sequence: TGTGCCTGGAGTTGGGGGGGCGGATCCGGGGAGCTGTTTTTT. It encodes CAWSWGGGSGELFF.

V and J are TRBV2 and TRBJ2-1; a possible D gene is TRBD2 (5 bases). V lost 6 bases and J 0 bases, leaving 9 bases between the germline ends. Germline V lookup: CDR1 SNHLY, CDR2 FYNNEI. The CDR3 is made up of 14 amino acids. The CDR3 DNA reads TGTGCCAGCAGCCCGGGATACTCCTACAATGAGCAGTTCTTC. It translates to CASSPGYSYNEQFF.

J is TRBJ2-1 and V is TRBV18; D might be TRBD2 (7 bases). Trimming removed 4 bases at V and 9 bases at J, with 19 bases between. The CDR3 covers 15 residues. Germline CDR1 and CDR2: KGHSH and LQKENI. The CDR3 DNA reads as TGTGCCAGCTCACGGGATTCGGGGGGCCTTCTTGAGCAGTTCTTC. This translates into CASSRDSGGLLEQFF. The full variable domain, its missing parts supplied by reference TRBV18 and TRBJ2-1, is NAGVMQNPRHLVRRRGQEARLRCSPMKGHSHVYWYRQLPEEGLKFMVYLQKENIIDESGMPKERFSAEFPKEGPSILRIQQVVRGDSAAYFCASSRDSGGLLEQFFGPGTRLTVL.

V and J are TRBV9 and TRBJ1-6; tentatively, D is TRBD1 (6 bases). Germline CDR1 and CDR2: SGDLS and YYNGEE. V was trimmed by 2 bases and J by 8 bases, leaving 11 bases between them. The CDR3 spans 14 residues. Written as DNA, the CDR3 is TGTGCCAGCAGCGTTCAGGGGTCGGATTCACCCCTCCACTTT. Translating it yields CASSVQGSDSPLHF. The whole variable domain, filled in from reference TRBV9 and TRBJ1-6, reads DSGVTQTPKHLITATGQRVTLRCSPRSGDLSVYWYQQSLDQGLQFLIQYYNGEERAKGNILERFSAQQFPDLHSELNLSSLELGDSALYFCASSVQGSDSPLHFGNGTRLTVT.

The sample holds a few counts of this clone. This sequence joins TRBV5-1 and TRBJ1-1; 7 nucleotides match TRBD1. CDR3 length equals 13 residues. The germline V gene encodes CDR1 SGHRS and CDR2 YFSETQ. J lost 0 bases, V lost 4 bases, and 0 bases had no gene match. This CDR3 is CASSTGVNTEAFF. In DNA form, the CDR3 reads TGCGCCAGCAGCACAGGGGTGAACACTGAAGCTTTCTTT.

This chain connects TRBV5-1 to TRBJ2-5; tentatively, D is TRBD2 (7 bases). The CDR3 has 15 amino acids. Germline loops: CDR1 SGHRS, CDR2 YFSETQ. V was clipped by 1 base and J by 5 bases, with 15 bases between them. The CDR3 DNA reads TGCGCCAGCAGCTTGTGGACGGGGGGCCGGGAGACCCAGTACTTC. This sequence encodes CASSLWTGGRETQYF.

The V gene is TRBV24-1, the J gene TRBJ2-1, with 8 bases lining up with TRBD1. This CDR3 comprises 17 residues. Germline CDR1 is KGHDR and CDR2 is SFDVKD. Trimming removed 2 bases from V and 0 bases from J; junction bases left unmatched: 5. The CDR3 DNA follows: TGTGCCACCAGTGATTCCGGACAGGGTATCTCCTACAATGAGCAGTTCTTC. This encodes CATSDSGQGISYNEQFF.

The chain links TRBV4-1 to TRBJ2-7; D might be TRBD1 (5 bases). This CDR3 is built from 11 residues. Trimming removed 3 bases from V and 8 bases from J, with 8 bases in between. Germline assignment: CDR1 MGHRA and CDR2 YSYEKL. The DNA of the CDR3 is TGCGCCAGCAGCCAGGCAGGGAAGCAGTACTTC. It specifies CASSQAGKQYF.

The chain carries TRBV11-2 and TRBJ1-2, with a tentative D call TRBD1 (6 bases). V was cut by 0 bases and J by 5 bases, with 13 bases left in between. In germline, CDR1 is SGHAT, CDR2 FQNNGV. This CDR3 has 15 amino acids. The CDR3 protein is CASSLDPGVGYGYTF. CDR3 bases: TGTGCCAGCAGCTTAGATCCAGGGGTTGGGTATGGCTACACCTTC.

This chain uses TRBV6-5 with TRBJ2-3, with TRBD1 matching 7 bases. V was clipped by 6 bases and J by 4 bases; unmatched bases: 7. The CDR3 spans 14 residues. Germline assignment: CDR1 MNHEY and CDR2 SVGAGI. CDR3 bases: TGTGCCAGCAGACGGGACAGAGCAGCAGATACGCAGTATTTT. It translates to CASRRDRAADTQYF.

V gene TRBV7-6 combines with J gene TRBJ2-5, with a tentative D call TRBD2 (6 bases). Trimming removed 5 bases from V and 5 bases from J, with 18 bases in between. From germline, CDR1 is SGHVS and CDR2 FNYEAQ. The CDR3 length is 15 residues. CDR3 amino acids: CASSPGWRGSETQYF. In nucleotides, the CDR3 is TGTGCCAGCAGCCCCGGGTGGAGGGGAAGTGAGACCCAGTACTTC.

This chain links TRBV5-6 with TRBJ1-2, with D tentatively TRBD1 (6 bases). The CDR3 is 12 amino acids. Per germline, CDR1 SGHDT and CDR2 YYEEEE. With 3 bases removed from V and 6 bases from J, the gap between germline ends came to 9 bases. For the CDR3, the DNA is TGTGCCAGCAGCTGGGGGGGCCATGGCTACACCTTC. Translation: CASSWGGHGYTF. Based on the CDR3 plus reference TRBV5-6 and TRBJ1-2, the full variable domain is DAGVTQSPTHLIKTRGQQVTLRCSPKSGHDTVSWYQQALGQGPQFIFQYYEEEERQRGNFPDRFSGHQFPNYSSELNVNALLLGDSALYLCASSWGGHGYTFGSGTRLTVV.

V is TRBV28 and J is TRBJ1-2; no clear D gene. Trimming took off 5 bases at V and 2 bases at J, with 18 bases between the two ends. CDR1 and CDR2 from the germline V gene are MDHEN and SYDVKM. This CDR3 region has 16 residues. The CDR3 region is CASSARAGLLNYGYTF. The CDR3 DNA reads TGTGCCAGCAGTGCGCGAGCGGGCTTACTAAACTATGGCTACACCTTC.

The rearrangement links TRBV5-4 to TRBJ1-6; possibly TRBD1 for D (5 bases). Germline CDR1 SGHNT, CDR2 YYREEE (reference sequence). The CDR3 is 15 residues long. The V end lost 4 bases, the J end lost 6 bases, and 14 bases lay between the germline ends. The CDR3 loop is CASSDRRVSNSPLHF. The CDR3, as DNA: TGTGCCAGCAGCGACCGCAGGGTTTCTAATTCACCCCTCCACTTT.

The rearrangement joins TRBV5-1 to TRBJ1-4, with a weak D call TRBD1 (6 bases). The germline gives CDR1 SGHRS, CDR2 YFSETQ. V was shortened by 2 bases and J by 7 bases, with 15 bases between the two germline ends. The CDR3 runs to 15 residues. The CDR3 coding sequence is TGCGCCAGCAGCTTCAATTCACAGGGTGGTGAAAAACTGTTTTTT. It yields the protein CASSFNSQGGEKLFF.

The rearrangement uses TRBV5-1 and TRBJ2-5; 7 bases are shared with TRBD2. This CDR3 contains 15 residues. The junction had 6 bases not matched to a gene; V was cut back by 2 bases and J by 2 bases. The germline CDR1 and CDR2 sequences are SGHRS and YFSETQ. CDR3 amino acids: CASSLTAGVQETQYF. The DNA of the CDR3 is TGCGCCAGCAGCTTAACTGCGGGGGTACAAGAGACCCAGTACTTC.